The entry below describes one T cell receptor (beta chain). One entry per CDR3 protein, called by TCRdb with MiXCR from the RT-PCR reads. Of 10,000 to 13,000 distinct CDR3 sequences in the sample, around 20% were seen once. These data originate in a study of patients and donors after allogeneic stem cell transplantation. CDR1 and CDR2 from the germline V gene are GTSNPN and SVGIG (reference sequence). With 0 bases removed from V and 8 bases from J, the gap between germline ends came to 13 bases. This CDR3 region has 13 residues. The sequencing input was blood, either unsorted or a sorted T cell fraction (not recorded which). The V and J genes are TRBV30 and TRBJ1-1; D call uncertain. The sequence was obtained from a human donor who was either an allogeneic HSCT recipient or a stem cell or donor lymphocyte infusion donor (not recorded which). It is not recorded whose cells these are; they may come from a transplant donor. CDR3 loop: CAWSVPTAREAFF. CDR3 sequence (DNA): TGTGCCTGGAGTGTACCTACAGCCAGAGAAGCTTTCTTT.